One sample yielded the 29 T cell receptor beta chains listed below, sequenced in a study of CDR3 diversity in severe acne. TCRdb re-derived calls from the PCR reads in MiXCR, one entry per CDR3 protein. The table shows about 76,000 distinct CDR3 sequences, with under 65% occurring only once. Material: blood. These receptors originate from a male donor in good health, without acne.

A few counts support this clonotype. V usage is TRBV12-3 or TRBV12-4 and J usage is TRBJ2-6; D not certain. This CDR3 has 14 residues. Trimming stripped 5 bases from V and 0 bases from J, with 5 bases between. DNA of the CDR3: TGTGCCAGCAGTGGTTCCTCTGGGGCCAACGTCCTGACTTTC. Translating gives CASSGSSGANVLTF.

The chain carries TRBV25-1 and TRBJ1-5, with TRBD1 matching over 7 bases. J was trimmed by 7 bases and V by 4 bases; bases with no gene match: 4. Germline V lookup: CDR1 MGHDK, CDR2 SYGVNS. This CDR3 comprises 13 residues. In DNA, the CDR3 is TGTGCCAGCAGTGTAGGGACAGCGCAGCCCCAGCATTTT. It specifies CASSVGTAQPQHF.

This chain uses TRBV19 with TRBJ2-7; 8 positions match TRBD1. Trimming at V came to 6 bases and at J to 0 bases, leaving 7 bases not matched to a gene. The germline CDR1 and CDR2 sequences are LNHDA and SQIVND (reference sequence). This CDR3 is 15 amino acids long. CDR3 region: CASSPMTGASYEQYF. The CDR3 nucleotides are TGTGCCAGTAGCCCCATGACAGGGGCCTCCTACGAGCAGTACTTC.

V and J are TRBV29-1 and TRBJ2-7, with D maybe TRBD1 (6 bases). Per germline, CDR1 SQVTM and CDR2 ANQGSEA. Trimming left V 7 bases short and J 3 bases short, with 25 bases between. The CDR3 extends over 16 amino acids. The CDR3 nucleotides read TGCAGCGACCGACAGGTTGATCTCTTTAGGCGCTACGAGCAGTACTTC. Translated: CSDRQVDLFRRYEQYF.

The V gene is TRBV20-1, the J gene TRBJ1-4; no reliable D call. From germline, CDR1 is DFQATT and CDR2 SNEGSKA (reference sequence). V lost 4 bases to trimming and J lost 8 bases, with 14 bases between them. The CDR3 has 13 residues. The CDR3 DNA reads TGCAGTGCTACCCCCCTGACTAGCGAAAAACTGTTTTTT. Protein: CSATPLTSEKLFF.

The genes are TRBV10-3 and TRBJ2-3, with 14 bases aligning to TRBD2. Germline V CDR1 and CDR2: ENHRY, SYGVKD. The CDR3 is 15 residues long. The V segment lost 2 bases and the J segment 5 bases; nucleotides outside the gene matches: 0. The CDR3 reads CAISEGLAGGDTQYF. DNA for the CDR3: TGTGCCATCAGTGAGGGACTAGCGGGAGGAGATACGCAGTATTTT.

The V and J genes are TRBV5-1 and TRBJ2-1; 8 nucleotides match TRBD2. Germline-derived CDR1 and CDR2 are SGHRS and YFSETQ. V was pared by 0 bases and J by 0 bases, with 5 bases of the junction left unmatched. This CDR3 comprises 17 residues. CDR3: CASSLADSGASYNEQFF. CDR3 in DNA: TGCGCCAGCAGCTTGGCCGATAGCGGGGCCTCCTACAATGAGCAGTTCTTC.

The CDR3 here is CASSIVTGNSPLHF. The DNA for the CDR3 is TGTGCCAGTAGTATTGTGACCGGTAATTCACCCCTCCACTTT. The chain joins TRBV19 to TRBJ1-6; D gene unclear. The CDR3 extends over 14 amino acids. Germline V gene sequence: CDR1 LNHDA, CDR2 SQIVND (reference sequence). V lost 3 bases and J 6 bases, leaving 9 bases between the germline ends.

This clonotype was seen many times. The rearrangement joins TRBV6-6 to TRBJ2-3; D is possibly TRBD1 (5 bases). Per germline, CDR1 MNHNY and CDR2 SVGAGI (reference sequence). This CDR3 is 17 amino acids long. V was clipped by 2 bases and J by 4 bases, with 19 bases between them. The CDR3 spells CASSYGADPNQSDTQYF. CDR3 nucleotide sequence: TGTGCCAGCAGTTACGGGGCAGACCCGAACCAGTCAGATACGCAGTATTTT.

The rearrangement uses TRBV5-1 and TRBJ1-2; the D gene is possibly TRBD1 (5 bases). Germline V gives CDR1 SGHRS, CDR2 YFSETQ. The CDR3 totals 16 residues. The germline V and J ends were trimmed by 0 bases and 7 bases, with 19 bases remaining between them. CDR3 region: CASSLAPAGTSAGYTF. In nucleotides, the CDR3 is TGCGCCAGCAGCTTGGCCCCGGCAGGGACCTCGGCTGGCTACACCTTC.

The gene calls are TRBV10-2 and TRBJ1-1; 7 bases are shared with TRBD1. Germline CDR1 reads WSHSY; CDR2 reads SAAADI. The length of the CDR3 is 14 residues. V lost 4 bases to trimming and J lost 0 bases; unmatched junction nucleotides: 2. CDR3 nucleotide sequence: TGCGCCAGCAGTGGGCAGGGGGTGAACACTGAAGCTTTCTTT. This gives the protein CASSGQGVNTEAFF.

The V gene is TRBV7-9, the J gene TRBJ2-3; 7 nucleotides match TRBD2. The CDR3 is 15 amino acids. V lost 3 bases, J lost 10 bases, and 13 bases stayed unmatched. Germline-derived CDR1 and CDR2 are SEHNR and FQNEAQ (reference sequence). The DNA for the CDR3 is TGTGCCAGCAGCTTTATACTAGCGCGAGGGCGCGCGCAGTATTTT. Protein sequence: CASSFILARGRAQYF. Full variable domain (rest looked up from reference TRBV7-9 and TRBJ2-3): DTGVSQNPRHKITKRGQNVTFRCDPISEHNRLYWYRQTLGQGPEFLTYFQNEAQLEKSRLLSDRFSAERPKGSFSTLEIQRTEQGDSAMYLCASSFILARGRAQYFGPGTRLTVL.

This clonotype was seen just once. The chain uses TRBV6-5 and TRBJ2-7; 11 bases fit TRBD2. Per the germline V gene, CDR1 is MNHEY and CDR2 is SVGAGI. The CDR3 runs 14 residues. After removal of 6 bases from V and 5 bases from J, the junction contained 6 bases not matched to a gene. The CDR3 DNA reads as TGTGCCAGCAGGTCACTAGCGGGAGTGCACGAGCAGTACTTC. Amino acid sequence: CASRSLAGVHEQYF.

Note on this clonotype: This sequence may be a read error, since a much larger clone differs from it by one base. The CDR3 protein is CASSSPGTSNEQSF. DNA for the CDR3: TGTGCCAGCAGCTCTCCTGGGACCTCTAATGAGCAGTCCTTC. The chain employs TRBV5-6 and TRBJ2-1; either TRBD1 or TRBD2 may supply D (5 bases each). The CDR3 covers 14 residues. The germline gives CDR1 SGHDT, CDR2 YYEEEE.

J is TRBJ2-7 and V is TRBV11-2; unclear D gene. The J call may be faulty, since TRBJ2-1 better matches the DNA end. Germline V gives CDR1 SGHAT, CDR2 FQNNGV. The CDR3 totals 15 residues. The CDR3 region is CASSPTTLVKYEQFF. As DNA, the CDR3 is TGTGCCAGCAGCCCGACAACTCTAGTCAAGTATGAGCAGTTCTTC.

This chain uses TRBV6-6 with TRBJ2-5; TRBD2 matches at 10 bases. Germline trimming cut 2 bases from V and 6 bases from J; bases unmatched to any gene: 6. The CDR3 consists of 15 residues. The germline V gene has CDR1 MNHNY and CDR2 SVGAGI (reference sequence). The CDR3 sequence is CASSYDPSGRKTQYF. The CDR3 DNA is TGTGCCAGCAGTTACGACCCTAGCGGGAGAAAGACCCAGTACTTC.

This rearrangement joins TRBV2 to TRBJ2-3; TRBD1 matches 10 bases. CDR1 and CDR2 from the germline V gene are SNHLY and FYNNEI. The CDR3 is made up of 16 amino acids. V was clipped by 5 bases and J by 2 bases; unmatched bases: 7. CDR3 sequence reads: CASSTEGQGFTDTQYF. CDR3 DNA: TGTGCCAGCAGTACCGAGGGACAGGGGTTCACAGATACGCAGTATTTT.

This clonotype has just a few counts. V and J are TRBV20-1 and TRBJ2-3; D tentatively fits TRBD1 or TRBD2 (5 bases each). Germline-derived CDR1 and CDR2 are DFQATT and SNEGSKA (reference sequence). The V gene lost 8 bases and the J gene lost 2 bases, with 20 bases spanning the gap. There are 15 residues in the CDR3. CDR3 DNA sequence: TGCAGTATAGGGGAGTGGGAGTTTTTCACAGATACGCAGTATTTT. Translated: CSIGEWEFFTDTQYF.

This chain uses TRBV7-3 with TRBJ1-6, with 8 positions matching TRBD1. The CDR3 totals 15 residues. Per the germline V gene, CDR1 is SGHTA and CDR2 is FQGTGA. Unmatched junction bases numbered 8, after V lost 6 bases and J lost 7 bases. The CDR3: CASRRSGGSNSPLHF. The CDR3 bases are TGTGCCAGCAGACGATCAGGGGGCTCGAATTCACCCCTCCACTTT.

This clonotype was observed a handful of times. This chain's CDR3 is CSVENREAYGYTF. The CDR3 nucleotides read TGCAGCGTTGAAAATCGGGAAGCGTATGGCTACACCTTC. The chain joins TRBV29-1 to TRBJ1-2; D not resolved. V was clipped by 2 bases and J by 5 bases, with 12 bases between them. Germline V gene data show CDR1 as SQVTM and CDR2 as ANQGSEA. The CDR3 loop spans 13 amino acids.

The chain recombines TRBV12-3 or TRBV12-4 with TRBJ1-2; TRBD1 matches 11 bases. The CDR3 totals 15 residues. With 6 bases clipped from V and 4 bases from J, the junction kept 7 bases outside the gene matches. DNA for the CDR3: TGTGCCAGCAGGTGGACAGGGGGCGAAGGCTATGGCTACACCTTC. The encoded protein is CASRWTGGEGYGYTF.

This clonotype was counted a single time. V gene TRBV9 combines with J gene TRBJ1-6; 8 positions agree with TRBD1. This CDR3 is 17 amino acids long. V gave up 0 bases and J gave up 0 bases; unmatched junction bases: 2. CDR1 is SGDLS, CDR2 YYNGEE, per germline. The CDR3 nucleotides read TGTGCCAGCAGCGTAGGGACAGGGTCCTCCTATAATTCACCCCTCCACTTT. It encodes CASSVGTGSSYNSPLHF.

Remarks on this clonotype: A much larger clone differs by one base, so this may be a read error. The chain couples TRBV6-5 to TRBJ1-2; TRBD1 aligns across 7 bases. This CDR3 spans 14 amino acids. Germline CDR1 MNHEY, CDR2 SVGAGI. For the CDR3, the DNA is TGTGCCTGCAGCTTGAGACCAGGGGGAGACGGCTACACCTTC. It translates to CACSLRPGGDGYTF.

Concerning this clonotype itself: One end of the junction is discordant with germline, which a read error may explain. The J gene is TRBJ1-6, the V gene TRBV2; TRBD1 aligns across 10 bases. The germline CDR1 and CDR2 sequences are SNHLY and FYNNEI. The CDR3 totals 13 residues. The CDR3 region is CASGQGEQSLLHF. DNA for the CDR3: TGTGCCAGCGGACAGGGGGAACAGTCACTCCTCCACTTT.

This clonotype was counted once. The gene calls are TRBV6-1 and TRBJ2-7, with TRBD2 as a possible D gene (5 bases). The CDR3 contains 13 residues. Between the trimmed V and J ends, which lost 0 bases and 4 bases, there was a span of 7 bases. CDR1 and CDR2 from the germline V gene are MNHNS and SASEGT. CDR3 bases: TGTGCCAGCAGTGAAGCGGGAGAATACGAGCAGTACTTC. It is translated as CASSEAGEYEQYF.

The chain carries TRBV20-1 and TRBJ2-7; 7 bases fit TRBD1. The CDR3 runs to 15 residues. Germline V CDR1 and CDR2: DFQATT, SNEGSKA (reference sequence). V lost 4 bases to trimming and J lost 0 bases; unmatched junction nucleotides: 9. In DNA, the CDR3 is TGCAGTGCTATTCAATGGGACAGAAGCTCCTACGAGCAGTACTTC. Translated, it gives CSAIQWDRSSYEQYF.

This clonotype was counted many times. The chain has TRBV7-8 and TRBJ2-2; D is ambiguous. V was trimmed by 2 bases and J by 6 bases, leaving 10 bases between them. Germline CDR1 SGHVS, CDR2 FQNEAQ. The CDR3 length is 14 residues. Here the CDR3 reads CASSLSPWSGELFF. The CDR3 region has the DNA TGTGCCAGCAGCTTAAGTCCGTGGTCCGGGGAGCTGTTTTTT.

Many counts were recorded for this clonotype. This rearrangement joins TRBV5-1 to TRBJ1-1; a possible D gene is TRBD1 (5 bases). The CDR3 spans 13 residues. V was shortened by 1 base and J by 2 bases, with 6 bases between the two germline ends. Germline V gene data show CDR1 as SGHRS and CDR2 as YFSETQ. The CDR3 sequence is CASSLTGNTEAFF. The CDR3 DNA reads TGCGCCAGCAGCTTGACAGGAAACACTGAAGCTTTCTTT.

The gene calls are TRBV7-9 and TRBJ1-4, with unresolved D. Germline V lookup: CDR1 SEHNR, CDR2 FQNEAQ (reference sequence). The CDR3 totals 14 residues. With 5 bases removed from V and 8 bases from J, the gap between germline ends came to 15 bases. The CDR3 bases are TGTGCCAGCAGCCGCCGGGCTGGGGAAGAAAAACTGTTTTTT. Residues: CASSRRAGEEKLFF.